One and the same sample provided the 24 T cell receptor beta chains below, sequenced in a study of blood T cell repertoires in COVID-19. Assay used: immunoSEQ multiplex PCR; TCRdb lists only in-frame clones, some missing. The repertoire holds approximately 200,000 clones, with around nine tenths as singletons. The material sequenced was PBMCs or T cells enriched from blood (not recorded which). These receptors came from a man aged 30-40 years in a cohort exposed to, infected with or recovered from COVID-19 (not recorded which).

The V gene is TRBV6-6, the J gene TRBJ2-1; 7 nucleotides line up with TRBD2. The germline V gene has CDR1 MNHNY and CDR2 SVGAGI (reference sequence). The CDR3 has 12 amino acids. J gave up 6 bases and V 8 bases, and 4 bases lay outside the gene matches. The CDR3 spells CASLSGANEQFF. DNA for the CDR3: TGTGCCAGCTTAAGCGGGGCCAATGAGCAGTTCTTC.

This rearrangement joins TRBV6-5 to TRBJ1-5; 7 bases map to TRBD1. Germline CDR1 and CDR2: MNHEY and SVGAGI. Trimming at V came to 9 bases and at J to 7 bases, leaving 6 bases not matched to a gene. The CDR3 loop spans 12 amino acids. The CDR3 region is CASRDSSQPQHF. CDR3 bases: TGTGCCAGTAGGGACAGTAGCCAGCCCCAGCATTTT.

The chain links TRBV4-3 to TRBJ1-6; TRBD1 matches 7 bases. The V gene end was trimmed by 8 bases and the J gene end by 7 bases; junction bases not matched to a gene: 5. The CDR3 is 13 residues long. CDR1 LGHNA and CDR2 YSLEER come from the germline V gene. The CDR3 sequence: CASSGTDNSPLHF. CDR3 nucleotides: TGCGCCAGCTCCGGGACAGACAATTCACCCCTCCACTTT.

The CDR3: CASSPPRGSVEQYF. Here the CDR3 DNA reads TGTGCCAGCAGTCCCCCCAGGGGTTCGGTCGAGCAGTACTTC. J is TRBJ2-7 and V is TRBV6-2 or TRBV6-3; D is perhaps TRBD1 (6 bases). There are 14 residues in the CDR3. CDR1 is MNHEY, CDR2 SVGEGT, per germline. V lost 5 bases and J 6 bases, leaving 17 bases between the germline ends.

This chain joins TRBV9 and TRBJ1-1; TRBD1 is a possible D gene (5 bases). The V gene lost 0 bases and the J gene lost 2 bases, with 17 bases spanning the gap. The CDR3 spans 17 residues. The germline V gene has CDR1 SGDLS and CDR2 YYNGEE. The DNA of the CDR3 is TGTGCCAGCAGCGTAGGGGGAGGGAACAGGCCCAACACTGAAGCTTTCTTT. Translation gives CASSVGGGNRPNTEAFF.

The chain joins TRBV12-3 or TRBV12-4 to TRBJ1-2; D ambiguous. The CDR3 has 12 residues. V dropped 6 bases and J dropped 7 bases, with 12 bases sitting between them. The CDR3: CASRLRSAGYTF. For the CDR3, the DNA is TGTGCCAGCAGGCTACGAAGTGCTGGCTACACCTTC.

This clone has just one count. The chain links TRBV5-6 to TRBJ2-1, with D possibly matching TRBD2 (6 bases). The V end was cut by 4 bases, the J end by 0 bases, with 17 bases between. Per germline, CDR1 SGHDT and CDR2 YYEEEE. This CDR3 region has 17 residues. CDR3 in amino acids: CASSRRAGISSYNEQFF. Here the CDR3 DNA reads TGTGCCAGCAGCCGACGAGCGGGCATCAGCTCCTACAATGAGCAGTTCTTC.

The chain recombines TRBV7-6 with TRBJ2-3, with 11 nucleotides matching TRBD2. V shed 5 bases, J shed 1 base, and the junction held 5 bases outside the gene matches. This CDR3 spans 16 amino acids. Germline CDR1 is SGHVS and CDR2 is FNYEAQ. Here the CDR3 DNA reads TGTGCCAGCAGCAATAGCGGGAGGGCTCGCACAGATACGCAGTATTTT. Its translation is CASSNSGRARTDTQYF.

The genes are TRBV24-1 and TRBJ1-5; tentative D call: TRBD1 (6 bases). Germline V gene lookup returns CDR1 KGHDR and CDR2 SFDVKD. The CDR3 consists of 18 residues. Trimming took 3 bases from V and 2 from J, leaving 19 bases between them. The CDR3 sequence is CATSDGRQGKKGNQPQHF. The CDR3 DNA follows: TGTGCCACCAGTGATGGACGTCAGGGGAAGAAGGGCAATCAGCCCCAGCATTTT.

The rearrangement links TRBV5-1 to TRBJ1-4; D perhaps matches TRBD1 (6 bases). Germline V gene data show CDR1 as SGHRS and CDR2 as YFSETQ. Trimming removed 1 base from V and 1 base from J, with 8 bases in between. The CDR3 is 15 amino acids. The CDR3 loop reads CASSLFRGTNEKLFF. The CDR3 DNA follows: TGCGCCAGCAGCTTGTTCAGGGGAACTAATGAAAAACTGTTTTTT. The full variable domain, rest sourced from reference TRBV5-1 and TRBJ1-4, is KAGVTQTPRYLIKTRGQQVTLSCSPISGHRSVSWYQQTPGQGLQFLFEYFSETQRNKGNFPGRFSGRQFSNSRSEMNVSTLELGDSALYLCASSLFRGTNEKLFFGSGTQLSVL.

V is TRBV5-6 and J is TRBJ1-1; a possible D gene is TRBD1 (5 bases). This CDR3 region has 14 residues. Germline assignment: CDR1 SGHDT and CDR2 YYEEEE. V lost 0 bases and J 5 bases, leaving 11 bases between the germline ends. CDR3 nucleotides: TGTGCCAGCAGCTTGGGACAGCTCTCAACTGAAGCTTTCTTT. Translated, it gives CASSLGQLSTEAFF.

The chain combines TRBV2 with TRBJ2-7; 8 positions agree with TRBD1. In germline, CDR1 is SNHLY, CDR2 FYNNEI. V was pared by 3 bases and J by 5 bases, with 6 bases of the junction left unmatched. This CDR3 spans 14 amino acids. CDR3: CASSDRTGYHEQYF. The CDR3, as DNA: TGTGCCAGCAGTGATAGGACAGGGTACCACGAGCAGTACTTC.

In DNA form, the CDR3 reads TGTGCCAGCAGCGCCCGACAGGGGAAGACCGGGGAGCTGTTTTTT. It is translated as CASSARQGKTGELFF. V and J are TRBV7-6 and TRBJ2-2; 8 bases are shared with TRBD1. This CDR3 comprises 15 residues. Germline V gene sequence: CDR1 SGHVS, CDR2 FNYEAQ. V shed 5 bases, J shed 5 bases, and the junction held 7 bases outside the gene matches.

The genes are TRBV5-1 and TRBJ1-4; 8 bases align to TRBD1. Unmatched junction bases numbered 5, after V lost 2 bases and J lost 8 bases. Germline V CDR1 and CDR2: SGHRS, YFSETQ. The length of the CDR3 is 14 residues. CDR3 DNA sequence: TGCGCCAGCAGCTTCGGACAGGGTCAGGAAAAACTGTTTTTT. This sequence encodes CASSFGQGQEKLFF.

The chain couples TRBV5-1 to TRBJ2-1, with no clear D. Looked up from germline, CDR1 is SGHRS and CDR2 is YFSETQ. The CDR3 has 14 amino acids. The V gene lost 5 bases and the J gene lost 1 base, with 10 bases spanning the gap. CDR3 sequence (DNA): TGCGCCAGCAGTAGATACGTGTCCTACAATGAGCAGTTCTTC. This sequence encodes CASSRYVSYNEQFF.

The count of this clone is one. V usage is TRBV7-9 and J usage is TRBJ2-2; weak D call: TRBD2 (6 bases). The CDR3 totals 18 residues. Germline CDR1 reads SEHNR; CDR2 reads FQNEAQ (reference sequence). V lost 6 bases to trimming and J lost 3 bases, with 23 bases between them. The CDR3 spells CASSAVSRGEVYTGELFF. CDR3 in DNA: TGTGCCAGCAGTGCCGTTTCACGCGGGGAGGTATACACCGGGGAGCTGTTTTTT.

J is TRBJ2-5 and V is TRBV5-1; 7 bases are shared with TRBD1. V gave up 2 bases and J gave up 3 bases; unmatched junction bases: 4. Germline V lookup: CDR1 SGHRS, CDR2 YFSETQ. The CDR3 totals 14 residues. The DNA for the CDR3 is TGCGCCAGCAGCTTCGCCGGGACAGAAGAGACCCAGTACTTC. Protein product: CASSFAGTEETQYF.

V gene TRBV9 combines with J gene TRBJ1-3; 7 bases map to TRBD1. The germline CDR1 and CDR2 sequences are SGDLS and YYNGEE. This CDR3 has 15 amino acids. V lost 2 bases and J lost 0; bases outside the gene matches: 2. CDR3 amino acids: CASSVGTDSGNTIYF. Written as DNA, the CDR3 is TGTGCCAGCAGCGTGGGGACAGACTCTGGAAACACCATATATTTT. The full variable domain, rest sourced from reference TRBV9 and TRBJ1-3, is DSGVTQTPKHLITATGQRVTLRCSPRSGDLSVYWYQQSLDQGLQFLIQYYNGEERAKGNILERFSAQQFPDLHSELNLSSLELGDSALYFCASSVGTDSGNTIYFGEGSWLTVV.

The chain combines TRBV5-1 with TRBJ2-7, with 7 bases matching TRBD1. Looked up from germline, CDR1 is SGHRS and CDR2 is YFSETQ. The CDR3 consists of 13 residues. J lost 1 base, V lost 4 bases, and 2 bases had no gene match. CDR3 sequence: CASSKGQSYEQYF. CDR3 coding DNA: TGCGCCAGCAGCAAGGGACAGTCCTACGAGCAGTACTTC.

V gene TRBV27 combines with J gene TRBJ2-1; 11 nucleotides match TRBD2. Trimming removed 6 bases from V and 5 bases from J; junction bases left unmatched: 3. Germline CDR1 is MNHEY and CDR2 is SMNVEV (reference sequence). The CDR3 is 14 residues long. CDR3 region: CASRGLAANNEQFF. The CDR3 DNA is TGTGCCAGCAGGGGACTAGCGGCGAACAATGAGCAGTTCTTC.

This chain links TRBV6-1 with TRBJ1-5, with TRBD1 identical over 8 bases. Trimming cost V 1 base and J 0 bases; bases outside gene matches: 2. CDR1 is MNHNS, CDR2 SASEGT, per germline. The CDR3 sequence is 16 residues long. The CDR3 sequence: CASSEGTGSSNQPQHF. In DNA form, the CDR3 reads TGTGCCAGCAGTGAAGGGACAGGGTCTAGCAATCAGCCCCAGCATTTT.

The chain couples TRBV18 to TRBJ2-3; 16 bases match TRBD2. The CDR3 spans 17 residues. Germline CDR1 reads KGHSH; CDR2 reads LQKENI. J was trimmed by 6 bases and V by 0 bases; bases with no gene match: 3. Here the CDR3 reads CASSPPGLAGGSDTQYF. The CDR3 DNA reads TGTGCCAGCTCACCACCGGGACTAGCGGGAGGGTCGGATACGCAGTATTTT. Looking up the rest from reference TRBV18 and TRBJ2-3 gives the full variable domain: NAGVMQNPRHLVRRRGQEARLRCSPMKGHSHVYWYRQLPEEGLKFMVYLQKENIIDESGMPKERFSAEFPKEGPSILRIQQVVRGDSAAYFCASSPPGLAGGSDTQYFGPGTRLTVL.

This clone was recorded a few times. The rearrangement uses TRBV7-9 and TRBJ2-7; 12 nucleotides match TRBD2. The V gene end was trimmed by 8 bases and the J gene end by 6 bases; junction bases not matched to a gene: 14. CDR3 size: 16 residues. Germline V gene data show CDR1 as SEHNR and CDR2 as FQNEAQ (reference sequence). The CDR3 nucleotides are TGTGCCAGCGTCGAAACTAGCGGGAGGAGAGTGTCCGAGCAGTACTTC. Its protein product is CASVETSGRRVSEQYF.

The chain joins TRBV11-2 to TRBJ1-2; weak D call: TRBD1 (5 bases). The length of the CDR3 is 16 residues. In germline, CDR1 is SGHAT, CDR2 FQNNGV. Deletions cut 5 bases from V and 5 bases from J, with 21 bases between. In DNA form, the CDR3 reads TGTGCCAGCAGCCCCTCAGGGATAACAGGAGATTATGGCTACACCTTC. As protein: CASSPSGITGDYGYTF.